Ten or more counts support the clone carrying this TCR beta chain. Its cognate antigen is unknown. These data come from a study of T-cell reconstitution after alpha-beta-depleted transplantation in children. Regarding the study as a whole: It was surviving recipient T cells and thymic progenitors that gave some patients high TCRbeta diversity at day 60. Newly produced T cells mostly accounted for T-cell counts and diversity one year post-transplant.

A library of TCRbeta sequences, prepared with unique molecular identifiers, was generated. A single record per CDR3 protein comes from TCRdb applying MiXCR to the PCR reads. The table has roughly 790,000 distinct CDR3 sequences, roughly 16% seen once. V dropped 0 bases and J dropped 4 bases, with 3 bases sitting between them. CDR1 is MNHEY and CDR2 is SVGAGI in the germline V gene. This CDR3 is built from 12 residues. The TCR was taken from a male patient between 10 and 17 years old who had a stem cell transplant for acute lymphoblastic leukemia, so the T cells may come from the graft donor. The input for sequencing was PBMCs, mostly from graft donor cells, taken 360 days after TCRalphabeta/CD19-depleted stem cell transplant. V is TRBV6-5 and J is TRBJ1-2; no definite D call. In nucleotides, the CDR3 is TGTGCCAGCAGTTACTCGGGCTATGGCTACACCTTC. It translates to CASSYSGYGYTF.